These 2 T cell receptor beta chains originate from one sample sequenced in a study of blood T cells in healthy people across ages (dated by TCRdb to the mid-2010s). The library was obtained by 5' RACE. Sequencing instrument: Illumina HiSeq 2500. A second PCR of about 6 to 12 cycles was performed with a sample-barcoded 5' primer and a J-beta primer mix. The public sequencing data were trimmed at Q25 with fastp and processed into clonotypes with MiXCR by TCRdb, which kept only in-frame beta chains. When rows share a CDR3 protein, they turn into one entry using the most common DNA and genes. The sample contains roughly 1,300,000 distinct CDR3 sequences, around 55% of them found a single time. The ten largest clonotypes hold 6.5% to 8% of the sample. Source material: blood. These receptors were collected from a man between 18 and 35 years old in good health.

The chain is built from TRBV13 and TRBJ1-2; TRBD1 agrees at 8 bases. The CDR3 has 15 amino acids. The germline gives CDR1 PRHDT, CDR2 FYEKMQ (reference sequence). V was pared by 3 bases and J by 8 bases, with 11 bases of the junction left unmatched. CDR3: CASSFEGTGLGGYTF. CDR3 DNA sequence: TGTGCCAGCAGCTTCGAGGGGACAGGACTTGGAGGCTACACCTTC. Based on the CDR3 plus reference TRBV13 and TRBJ1-2, the full variable domain is AAGVIQSPRHLIKEKRETATLKCYPIPRHDTVYWYQQGPGQDPQFLISFYEKMQSDKGSIPDRFSAQQFSDYHSELNMSSLELGDSALYFCASSFEGTGLGGYTFGSGTRLTVV.

This rearrangement joins TRBV29-1 to TRBJ2-7; D is tentatively TRBD1 or TRBD2 (5 bases each). Trimming shortened V by 0 bases and J by 4 bases, and 13 bases separated the two germline ends. Germline CDR1 reads SQVTM; CDR2 reads ANQGSEA. This CDR3 region has 14 residues. CDR3 sequence: CSVEEGDPSYEQYF. In DNA, the CDR3 is TGCAGCGTTGAAGAGGGGGACCCCTCATACGAGCAGTACTTC.